A single sample is the source of the 7 T cell receptor beta chains below, sequenced in a study of control samples from healthy donors and cancer patients. Only in-frame clones appear in the TCRdb table, and some are missing; sequencing was by immunoSEQ multiplex PCR. Seen here are some 100,000 clones, approximately 90% observed once, and the top ten hold 7.8%. Sequenced material: blood. These receptors were obtained from a man aged 30 to 39 in good health.

This clone came up a few times. This chain connects TRBV28 to TRBJ2-7; D is tentatively TRBD1 or TRBD2 (5 bases each). Germline CDR1 and CDR2: MDHEN and SYDVKM. The CDR3 length is 16 residues. V was pared by 3 bases and J by 0 bases, with 15 bases between. Here the CDR3 reads CASSFTLGTLSYEQYF. The CDR3 DNA reads as TGTGCCAGCAGTTTTACGCTCGGGACGCTCTCCTACGAGCAGTACTTC.

The chain's CDR3 is CASSRGKTSGSTDTQYF. The CDR3 bases are TGTGCCAGCAGTCGCGGTAAGACTAGCGGGAGCACAGATACGCAGTATTTT. The gene calls are TRBV6-2 or TRBV6-3 and TRBJ2-3; 10 bases line up with TRBD2. Germline V gene data show CDR1 as MNHEY and CDR2 as SVGEGT. Germline trimming cut 5 bases from V and 0 bases from J; bases unmatched to any gene: 8. This CDR3 has 17 residues.

This chain links TRBV7-6 with TRBJ2-2; D ambiguous. This CDR3 has 10 residues. With 8 bases removed from V and 5 bases from J, the gap between germline ends came to 3 bases. Germline values: CDR1 SGHVS, CDR2 FNYEAQ. The chain's CDR3 is CASGTGELFF. As DNA, the CDR3 is TGTGCCAGCGGTACCGGGGAGCTGTTTTTT.

The chain is built from TRBV7-2 and TRBJ2-5; no clear D gene. The germline V and J ends were trimmed by 0 bases and 3 bases, with 11 bases remaining between them. The CDR3 is 15 amino acids. Per germline, CDR1 SGHTA and CDR2 FQGNSA. The CDR3 region is CASSLALTREETQYF. The CDR3 DNA is TGTGCCAGCAGCTTAGCGTTGACTCGAGAAGAGACCCAGTACTTC. Full variable domain (rest looked up from reference TRBV7-2 and TRBJ2-5): GAGVSQSPSNKVTEKGKDVELRCDPISGHTALYWYRQSLGQGLEFLIYFQGNSAPDKSGLPSDRFSAERTGGSVSTLTIQRTQQEDSAVYLCASSLALTREETQYFGPGTRLLVL.

V usage is TRBV7-2 and J usage is TRBJ2-3; D is possibly TRBD2 (7 bases). Deletions cut 1 base from V and 9 bases from J, with 17 bases between. This CDR3 comprises 15 residues. The germline gives CDR1 SGHTA, CDR2 FQGNSA. CDR3 nucleotides: TGTGCCAGCAGCTTAGAAGGGGGGGGGTCTGCCACGCAGTATTTT. As protein: CASSLEGGGSATQYF.

This clone has only one observation. The V call is TRBV3-1 (or the pseudogene TRBV3-2), the J call TRBJ1-1; D is undetermined. Germline CDR1 and CDR2: LGHDT and YNNKEL (reference sequence). Trimming took off 4 bases at V and 4 bases at J, with 10 bases between the two ends. The CDR3 totals 13 residues. CDR3: CASSPSRSTEAFF. The CDR3 nucleotides are TGTGCCAGCAGCCCCTCGAGGTCCACTGAAGCTTTCTTT.

The V and J genes are TRBV2 and TRBJ1-2; possibly TRBD1 for D (6 bases). Germline V gene sequence: CDR1 SNHLY, CDR2 FYNNEI. With 7 bases removed from V and 5 bases from J, the gap between germline ends came to 17 bases. The CDR3 length is 14 residues. The CDR3 spells CASNRRTERYGYTF. CDR3 nucleotide sequence: TGTGCCAGCAACCGACGGACAGAACGATATGGCTACACCTTC.